A single T cell receptor (beta chain) is shown here with its context. The germline CDR1 and CDR2 sequences are SQVTM and ANQGSEA. This CDR3 spans 10 amino acids. V was clipped by 7 bases and J by 9 bases, with 10 bases between them. This sample is drawn from a study of OX40 agonist ivuxolimab in advanced cancers. TCRdb keeps only in-frame clones here, not all; method: immunoSEQ multiplex PCR. The table lists about 69,000 clones, approximately 80% of them singletons. The starting material was CD4+ or CD8+ T cells sorted from blood, obtained in a trial of the OX40 agonist ivuxolimab. The V call is TRBV29-1, the J call TRBJ2-1; D might be TRBD1 or TRBD2, each matching 5 bases. The TCR sequence derives from an adult with an advanced solid tumor such as melanoma, head and neck, liver or kidney cancer. The CDR3 bases are TGCAGCGGGGGGTGGAGTGAGCAGTTCTTC. Translating it yields CSGGWSEQFF.